This entry features one TCR beta chain sequence. This entry comes from a study of blood T cell repertoires in COVID-19. The wider study: The United States, Italy and Spain were the sources of the acute and convalescent COVID-19 samples.

Per the original methods: Cell counts per sample came from amplifying reference gene primers. The data were produced by immunoSEQ multiplex PCR, yet TCRdb's version contains in-frame clones alone and is incomplete. The DNA was the basis for D and trimming; V, J and clone size are from that table. The sample contains under 350,000 clones, approximately 85% of which appear only once. V lost 2 bases and J lost 7; bases outside the gene matches: 11. CDR3 length: 16 residues. Germline lookup yields CDR1 MDHEN and CDR2 SYDVKM. The V and J genes are TRBV28 and TRBJ1-5, with 7 nucleotides matching TRBD1. This TCR was sampled from a woman in her seventies with acute or convalescent COVID-19. Input material: peripheral blood. In nucleotides, the CDR3 is TGTGCCAGCAGTTTACAGGGGGTGCCGGGGAGACAGCCCCAGCATTTT. This translates into CASSLQGVPGRQPQHF.